This T cell receptor beta chain originates from a study of blood T cells in healthy people across ages. Study in general: Using template switching, researchers captured about one barcoded beta molecule for each two T cells.

Study results and limitations: There were more naive CD4+ cells and higher diversity in long-lived donors than in aged donors.

A second PCR of about 7 to 12 cycles used a sample-barcoded 5' primer and a J-beta primer mix. Researchers report that a template-switch adaptor with 12 random nucleotides tagged each cDNA molecule. TCRdb processed the 5' RACE reads anew with MiXCR; each CDR3 protein has one entry. The sample lists hundreds of thousands of distinct CDR3 sequences; 36% were seen once. For this clonotype: What it binds is unknown.

V was pared by 4 bases and J by 6 bases, with 13 bases between. Germline CDR1 SGHDN, CDR2 FVKESK. The CDR3 consists of 14 residues. Roughly 10 milliliters of peripheral blood were drawn from each donor. This TCR derives from a man between 18 and 35 years old in good health. Sequencing was done on a sample of blood. V usage is TRBV14 and J usage is TRBJ1-5, with a tentative D call TRBD1 (5 bases). The CDR3 is CASSPLGGSQPQHF. The CDR3 DNA sequence: TGTGCCAGCAGCCCTCTCGGGGGAAGTCAGCCCCAGCATTTT.